What follows describes a single T cell receptor beta chain. The clone's antigen remains unknown. Base quality data are lacking; no much larger clone is found one base away. This sample was taken from a study of regulatory T cells in long-lasting Graves disease (dated by TCRdb to the early 2020s). Notes on the research overall: In the newly diagnosed Graves' disease group, patients had been taking antithyroid drugs for less than 3 months. This study used TCR sequencing and RNA sequencing of peripheral blood to compare persistent Graves' disease patients against newly diagnosed Graves' disease patients. A total of 33 samples underwent TCR sequencing: some 13 from persistent and roughly 20 from newly diagnosed Graves' disease patients. The study took place in China and was registered as a clinical trial.

The full study reports these points: Sequencing and analysis were limited to the TCR beta chain. Only peripheral blood was studied, because thyroid tissue, the primary lesion, was inaccessible. Patients with persistent disease shared more public clonotypes (about 2,700) than newly diagnosed patients did (around 980). Compared with newly diagnosed patients, patients with persistent Graves' disease had lower TCR Shannon entropy and fewer highly expanded clones, which suggests clonal expansion. The authors noted that the small sample size was a limitation that may lower accuracy.

This sample's time point label indicates: newly diagnosed GD, antithyroid drugs for less than 3 months. For both TCR sequencing and RNA sequencing, RNA was extracted from PBMCs in TRIzol. The diagnosis of Graves' disease was made according to American Thyroid Association guidelines. Patients were recruited from an endocrinology department in Xi'an, China. From each patient, 7.5 to 10 milliliters of peripheral blood was collected into an EDTA anticoagulant tube. Ficoll Paque Plus density gradient separation was used to isolate PBMCs, and no further T cell sorting was performed. An Agilent 2100 Bioanalyzer and agarose gel were used to assess RNA quality, and a NanoDrop 2000 was used to measure RNA concentration. The library was obtained by multiplex PCR. Instrument used: Illumina HiSeq 4000. To build TCR beta libraries, CDR3 regions were amplified by Arm-PCR using iRepertoire HTBI primers. Before sequencing, the PCR products underwent gel purification. In the authors' own workflow: Gene usage analysis of CDR3 amino acid clonotypes relied on the roughly 60 TRBV and around 14 TRBJ segments identified across samples. COPE and FqMerger were used to merge filtered high-quality paired reads into contigs. BLAST was used to align contigs to IMGT TRBV, TRBD and TRBJ reference genes, with CDR3 defined following IMGT. Any clonotype with a frequency above 0.1% was counted as a highly expanded clone. Shannon entropy was used to measure repertoire diversity, and the Gini coefficient was used to measure V-J evenness. Clonotypes shared by more than one individual were considered public. TCRdb's own reprocessing of the public reads used fastp at Q25 and MiXCR and kept productive beta chains. Merged by CDR3 protein, the rows form single entries marked with the most common genes and DNA. Here the V and J calls rest on TCRdb's processing, not on the authors' analysis. This sample holds roughly 560,000 distinct CDR3 sequences; around 15% were observed only once. Around a quarter of the sample lies in the top ten.

These records were also assigned to another study, of T cells in Graves' hyperthyroidism and ophthalmopathy. Per that second paper: Stable Graves' hyperthyroidism was defined as the absence of progression to ophthalmopathy over 18 months of follow-up. Hyperthyroidism patients were newly diagnosed, with disease duration under 2 months, and aged 18 to 65 years. Patients with uncontrolled infections, other autoimmune diseases, pregnancy or lactation were excluded. Clinical symptoms, serum thyroxine and TRAb, thyroid ultrasound, and orbital computed tomography formed the basis for the diagnoses. For the first round of RT-PCR on the TCR CDR3, the HTBI primer set was used together with the Qiagen OneStep RT-PCR kit. Most expanded thyroid clonotypes (frequency above 0.001) were also detected in blood, suggesting blood repertoires may reflect thyroid immune responses. In cross-validation, a model built on a 13 V-J signature told ophthalmopathy apart from stable hyperthyroidism with approximately 90% sensitivity and about 81% specificity, and in testing the same model reached 80%/75%. During validation, the model predicted progression to ophthalmopathy a median of roughly 7.1 months ahead of onset, with 70.59% sensitivity and 72% to 85% specificity. TCR V-J signatures able to tell the groups apart were searched for in a discovery cohort of approximately 95 patients, of whom 40 to 45 had Graves' ophthalmopathy and around 56 had stable Graves' hyperthyroidism. Prospective prediction of ophthalmopathy was tested in an independent validation cohort of under 20 hyperthyroidism patients and 17 patients who later progressed to ophthalmopathy. The approximately 100 discovery patients were divided at random into training and test sets in a 7:3 ratio. The study also compared thyroid tissue and blood T-cell repertoires from more than 5 Graves' hyperthyroidism patients. Once sampling was done, hyperthyroidism patients were given methimazole at a starting dose of 30 mg daily, whereas ophthalmopathy patients were given high-dose intravenous methylprednisolone. Libraries were constructed in a second round of multiplex PCR, after which size selection and purification were carried out. Sequencing of the libraries was done on an Illumina HiSeq2000 using paired-end 100 bp reads. SOAPnuke was used to process the raw data, throwing out any read that contained adapters or uncalled bases, had a mean Phred below 15, or lacked an exact constant-primer or identifier match. COPE v1.2.5 was used to merge the high-quality paired reads, and each unique nucleotide sequence was defined as a clonotype. MiTCR v1.1 was used to align clonotypes to the IMGT TRBV, TRBD and TRBJ reference segments. The analysis included only V-J combinations with a frequency above 0.0001, which together covered roughly 99% of the repertoires. The TCS score was defined as F50 (clonal expansion) divided by E x V (chaos), with BLOSUM62-based TCRdist calculated between CDR3 peptides within each V-J. Welch's t-statistics and random forest reduced around 510 V-J features to 13, which were used in a naive Bayes classifier (R e1071). Sample size was not statistically predetermined, and investigators were not blinded to group allocation. TCR Vbeta CDR3 sequencing of some 140 peripheral blood samples (over 40 ophthalmopathy, under 80 hyperthyroidism and 17 progressor patients) is reported in the paper.

This receptor was identified in a woman aged 40 to 65 with Graves disease. Donor details come from another sample of the same person, matched by shared clones. Material: peripheral blood mononuclear cells (PBMCs), obtained at new diagnosis, from a patient treated with antithyroid drugs.

The CDR3 protein sequence reads: CASSIERDRYRLAGGYRGQFF. The DNA sequence is as follows: TGTGCCAGTAGTATAGAGAGGGACAGGTATCGACTAGCGGGGGGCTACCGGGGGCAGTTCTTC. The sequence links TRBV19 to TRBJ2-1; TRBD2 lines up with 13 middle nucleotides. Relative to germline, V is missing 0 bases and J is missing 12 bases, with 23 bases of the junction outside any gene match. In the germline V gene (reference sequence), CDR1 corresponds to LNHDA and CDR2 to SQIVND. The CDR3 sequence holds 21 residues, the cysteine and phenylalanine included. The entry retains the CDR3 DNA only, 63 bases that are in frame from base 1.